The TCR beta chain under discussion was sequenced for a study of siplizumab effects on memory and regulatory T cells. V was pared by 1 base and J by 5 bases, with 17 bases between. Germline loops: CDR1 KGHSH, CDR2 LQKENI. CDR3 length equals 16 residues. Study-wide points: Mappable alloreactive CD4+ clones came from Treg cells more than 60% of the time on average with siplizumab, against approximately 26% in controls.

Of note for this clone: Its matching antigen is unknown.

Using immunoSEQ multiplex PCR, the repertoire was profiled, and TCRdb retains in-frame clones only, with some absent. The sample lists over 80,000 clones; 87% were seen once. This chain uses TRBV18 with TRBJ2-5; TRBD2 might be the D (5 bases). Sequencing was performed on Tregs sorted from blood. The sequence came from a human donor in good health. CDR3 residues: CASSPRGSVILETQYF. CDR3 DNA sequence: TGTGCCAGCTCACCACGAGGTAGCGTCATTTTGGAGACCCAGTACTTC.